These 6 T cell receptor beta chains were sequenced from one sample in a study of cytomegalovirus exposure and HLA in healthy donors (dated by TCRdb to the late 2010s). Libraries were prepared through the immunoSEQ multiplex PCR assay. A mixture of 60 forward primers for TCR Vbeta segments and 13 reverse primers for TCR Jbeta segments was used in the multiplex PCR. TCRdb took over this immuneACCESS table, retaining in-frame rearrangements with V and J assigned. Such tables are incomplete; in checked studies, under half of the missing clones stem from an unresolved V gene, and the remainder is unexplained. The sample data list some 130,000 clones, and 75% to 85% of these were observed just once. The ten largest clones capture just over 2.5% of the sample. Sequenced material: PBMCs. The receptor set was obtained from a man between 25 and 39 years old in good health and CMV-seronegative.

This clone turned up a few times. The genes are TRBV6-5 and TRBJ2-1; 10 bases fit TRBD2. The CDR3 runs 15 residues. The V segment lost 6 bases and the J segment 0 bases; nucleotides outside the gene matches: 2. Germline CDR1 and CDR2: MNHEY and SVGAGI. The CDR3: CASRSSGGSYNEQFF. CDR3 nucleotides: TGTGCCAGCAGATCTAGCGGGGGCTCCTACAATGAGCAGTTCTTC.

V and J are TRBV18 and TRBJ2-7; D might be TRBD1 (5 bases). Germline V CDR1 and CDR2: KGHSH, LQKENI. The CDR3 loop spans 15 amino acids. V was shortened by 1 base and J by 4 bases, with 14 bases between the two germline ends. Here the CDR3 reads CASSPRGGTVYEQYF. The CDR3 nucleotides are TGTGCCAGCTCACCACGGGGCGGAACCGTTTACGAGCAGTACTTC.

The chain is built from TRBV30 and TRBJ2-5, with D perhaps TRBD1 (6 bases). Germline CDR1 reads GTSNPN; CDR2 reads SVGIG (reference sequence). V dropped 3 bases and J dropped 0 bases, with 8 bases sitting between them. The CDR3 extends over 13 amino acids. CDR3 sequence (DNA): TGTGCCTGGAGCAGACAGGACCAAGAGACCCAGTACTTC. The encoded protein is CAWSRQDQETQYF.

The gene calls are TRBV6-6 and TRBJ1-5, with 8 bases lining up with TRBD1. CDR1 is MNHNY and CDR2 is SVGAGI in the germline V gene (reference sequence). V shed 5 bases and J 3 bases; nucleotides not matched to a gene: 3. This CDR3 comprises 14 residues. CDR3 amino acids: CASSPGQVNQPQHF. CDR3 nucleotide sequence: TGTGCCAGCAGTCCGGGACAGGTCAATCAGCCCCAGCATTTT.

The chain joins TRBV18 to TRBJ1-2; tentative D call: TRBD1 (6 bases). The CDR3 loop spans 13 amino acids. CDR1 is KGHSH, CDR2 LQKENI, per germline. V was trimmed by 6 bases and J by 5 bases, leaving 13 bases between them. The DNA for the CDR3 is TGTGCCAGCTCCCGGGACAAGACATATGGCTACACCTTC. This encodes CASSRDKTYGYTF.

This chain joins TRBV6-5 and TRBJ2-5, with TRBD2 as a possible D gene (5 bases). In germline, CDR1 is MNHEY, CDR2 SVGAGI. V was cut by 0 bases and J by 2 bases, with 13 bases left in between. The CDR3 has 16 amino acids. The CDR3 loop is CASSYSMAGPQETQYF. The CDR3 DNA reads as TGTGCCAGCAGTTACTCGATGGCGGGCCCACAAGAGACCCAGTACTTC.